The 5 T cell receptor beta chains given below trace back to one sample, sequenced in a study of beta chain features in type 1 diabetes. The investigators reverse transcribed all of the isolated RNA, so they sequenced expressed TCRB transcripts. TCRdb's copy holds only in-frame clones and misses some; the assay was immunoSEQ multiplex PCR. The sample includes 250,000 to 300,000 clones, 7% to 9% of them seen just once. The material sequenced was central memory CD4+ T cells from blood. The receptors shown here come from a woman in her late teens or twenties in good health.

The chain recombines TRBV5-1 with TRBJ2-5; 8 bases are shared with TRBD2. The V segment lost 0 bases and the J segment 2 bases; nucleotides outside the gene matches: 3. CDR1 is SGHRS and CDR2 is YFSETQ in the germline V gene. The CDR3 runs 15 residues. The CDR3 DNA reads TGCGCCAGCAGCTTGGCCGGGACTAGTCAAGAGACCCAGTACTTC. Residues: CASSLAGTSQETQYF.

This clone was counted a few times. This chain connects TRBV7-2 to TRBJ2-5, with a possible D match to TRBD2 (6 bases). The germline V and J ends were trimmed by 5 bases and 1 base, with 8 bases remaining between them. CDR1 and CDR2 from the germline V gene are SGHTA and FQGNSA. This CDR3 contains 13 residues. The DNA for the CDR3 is TGTGCCAGCAGCCGGGGACTCCAAGAGACCCAGTACTTC. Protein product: CASSRGLQETQYF. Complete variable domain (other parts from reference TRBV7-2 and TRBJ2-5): GAGVSQSPSNKVTEKGKDVELRCDPISGHTALYWYRQSLGQGLEFLIYFQGNSAPDKSGLPSDRFSAERTGGSVSTLTIQRTQQEDSAVYLCASSRGLQETQYFGPGTRLLVL.

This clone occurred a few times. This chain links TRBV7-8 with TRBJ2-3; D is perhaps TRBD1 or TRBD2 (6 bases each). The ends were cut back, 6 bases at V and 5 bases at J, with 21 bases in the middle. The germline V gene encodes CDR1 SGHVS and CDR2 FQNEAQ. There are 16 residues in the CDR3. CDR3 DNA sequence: TGTGCCAGCAGTTCTCTCGGCCGGGGGCCCAAAGATACGCAGTATTTT. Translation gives CASSSLGRGPKDTQYF.

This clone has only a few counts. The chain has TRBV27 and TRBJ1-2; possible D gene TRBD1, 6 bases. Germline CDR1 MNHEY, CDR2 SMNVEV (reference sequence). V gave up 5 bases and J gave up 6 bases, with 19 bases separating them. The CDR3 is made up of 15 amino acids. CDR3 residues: CASSLTRGPGHGYTF. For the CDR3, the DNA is TGTGCCAGCAGTCTGACCAGGGGCCCGGGGCATGGCTACACCTTC.

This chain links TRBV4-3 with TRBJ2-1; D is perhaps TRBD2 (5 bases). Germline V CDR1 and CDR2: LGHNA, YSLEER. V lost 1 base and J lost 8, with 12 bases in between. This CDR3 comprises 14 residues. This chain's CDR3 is CASSQAAIGDEQFF. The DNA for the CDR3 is TGCGCCAGCAGCCAAGCCGCCATCGGGGATGAGCAGTTCTTC.